Below, one TCR beta chain is given with its context. Punch biopsies of lesional scalp, plus peripheral blood, were taken from alopecia areata patients. These data belong to a study of CD8+ T cells in alopecia areata. Study-wide background: Treated patients took oral tofacitinib at 5 to 10 mg twice daily.

Trimming left V 0 bases short and J 5 bases short, with 9 bases between. The CDR3 is made up of 14 amino acids. Germline CDR1 reads SGHNT; CDR2 reads YYREEE (reference sequence). Sequencing templates came from extracted RNA that was reverse transcribed into cDNA. The protocol was immunoSEQ multiplex PCR, while the TCRdb copy is restricted to in-frame clones and leaves out a portion. The sample holds hundreds of thousands of clones, about 60% seen once. The genes are TRBV5-4 and TRBJ2-1; D gene ambiguous. The input for sequencing was CD4+ T cells sorted from blood, taken at week 0. The receptor comes from a human donor with alopecia areata. CDR3 coding DNA: TGTGCCAGCAGCTTGGACAGTCTTAACAATGAGCAGTTCTTC. It specifies CASSLDSLNNEQFF. Variable domain in full (rest from reference TRBV5-4 and TRBJ2-1): ETGVTQSPTHLIKTRGQQVTLRCSSQSGHNTVSWYQQALGQGPQFIFQYYREEENGRGNFPPRFSGLQFPNYSSELNVNALELDDSALYLCASSLDSLNNEQFFGPGTRLTVL.